The TCR beta chain described here comes from a study of cytotoxic CD8 clonotypes in ibrutinib-treated CLL. Study at large: Average yields of around 260,000 productive templates and tens of thousands of productive rearrangements characterized the samples.

This clone was found once. Assay used: immunoSEQ multiplex PCR; TCRdb lists only in-frame clones, some missing. Of around 310,000 clones detected, roughly 85% appear once; the ten largest clones hold 6.7%. CDR3 size: 14 residues. CDR1 and CDR2 from the germline V gene are MNHEY and SMNVEV (reference sequence). Between the trimmed V and J ends, which lost 3 bases and 6 bases, there was a span of 12 bases. This rearrangement joins TRBV27 to TRBJ1-5; weak D call: TRBD1 (6 bases). The starting material was PBMCs, obtained before ibrutinib treatment. The sequence was collected from a human donor with chronic lymphocytic leukemia. CDR3 nucleotide sequence: TGTGCCAGCAGTTTTTACAGGGAGGGTCAGCCCCAGCATTTT. Residues: CASSFYREGQPQHF.